The clone carrying this T cell receptor (beta chain) has a handful of counts. The antigen is unknown. Each cDNA held unique molecular identifiers, and template switching gave it a universal primer site. From the 5' RACE reads, TCRdb called clonotypes with MiXCR, one entry per CDR3 protein. The table lists some 500,000 distinct CDR3 sequences, 13% to 15% of them singletons. The sample is drawn from a study of identical twins. Overall study results and limits: Twins showed weaker excess sharing in their beta out-of-frame sequences. Analyses of zero insertions could, in part, be confounded by invariant MAIT and iNKT cells.

This same sample was also taken into another study, of yellow fever vaccine responses in identical twins. According to that study: A vaccine T cell response that seemed partly convergent and partly personalized was reported in twins.

This TCR was recovered from a young woman in good health. Sequencing input: CD4+ T cells sorted from blood.

This CDR3 reads CASSSHRTSGRSREQYF. The CDR3 DNA is TGTGCCAGCAGTTCTCATCGGACTAGCGGGAGGTCGCGTGAGCAGTACTTC. This chain uses TRBV28 with TRBJ2-7; 14 bases line up with TRBD2. Trimming at V came to 4 bases and at J to 7 bases, leaving 12 bases not matched to a gene. This CDR3 is 17 amino acids long. Germline assignment: CDR1 MDHEN and CDR2 SYDVKM.